This record covers a single T cell receptor (beta chain). Its antigen is not identified. This entry belongs to a study of cytomegalovirus exposure and HLA in healthy donors. Study overall: The 95 to 150 validation repertoires used the same platform as the approximately 670 first-cohort repertoires, a later analysis reported.

Germline CDR1 reads LGHNA; CDR2 reads YSLEER. CDR3 length equals 17 residues. V shed 0 bases and J shed 0 bases, with 14 bases lying between them. Notes on the study in general: A later analysis found first-cohort TCR clusters tended to co-occur in the 100 to 150 validation repertoires.

The table came from immunoSEQ multiplex PCR; TCRdb's copy has only in-frame clones and leaves some out. Of about 130,000 clones listed, nearly 90% are singletons. The study drew the donors from its approximately 110-subject validation cohort, separate from the roughly 700-subject first cohort. This receptor was obtained from a man aged 25-45 years in good health and CMV-seronegative. The chain carries TRBV4-3 and TRBJ1-1; D is ambiguous. The sample was PBMCs. CDR3 nucleotides: TGCGCCAGCAGCCAAGACCGCCAGACGGGGATGAACACTGAAGCTTTCTTT. It translates to CASSQDRQTGMNTEAFF.